Reported below is one T cell receptor beta chain. This specimen belongs to a study of blood T cell repertoires in COVID-19. Per the authors' pipeline: For nucleated cells, counts were estimated from reference gene primer amplification. Repertoires were generated with immunoSEQ multiplex PCR, while TCRdb's copy carries only in-frame clones and drops some. Clone size and V and J calls were adopted from that table, with D and trimming inferred from the DNA. This repertoire shows over 200,000 clones, around 80% found once; its top ten account for under 2%. Germline trimming cut 5 bases from V and 4 bases from J; bases unmatched to any gene: 8. CDR1 is LNHDA and CDR2 is SQIVND in the germline V gene (reference sequence). The CDR3 consists of 15 residues.

This clonotype was sampled from a man between 60 and 75 years old who had recovered from COVID-19. J is TRBJ2-3 and V is TRBV19; 8 bases line up with TRBD2. The source material was PBMCs or T cells enriched from blood (not recorded which). The CDR3 DNA sequence: TGTGCCAGTAGTCGGGGTAGCGGGGTTTCAGATACGCAGTATTTT. It encodes CASSRGSGVSDTQYF.